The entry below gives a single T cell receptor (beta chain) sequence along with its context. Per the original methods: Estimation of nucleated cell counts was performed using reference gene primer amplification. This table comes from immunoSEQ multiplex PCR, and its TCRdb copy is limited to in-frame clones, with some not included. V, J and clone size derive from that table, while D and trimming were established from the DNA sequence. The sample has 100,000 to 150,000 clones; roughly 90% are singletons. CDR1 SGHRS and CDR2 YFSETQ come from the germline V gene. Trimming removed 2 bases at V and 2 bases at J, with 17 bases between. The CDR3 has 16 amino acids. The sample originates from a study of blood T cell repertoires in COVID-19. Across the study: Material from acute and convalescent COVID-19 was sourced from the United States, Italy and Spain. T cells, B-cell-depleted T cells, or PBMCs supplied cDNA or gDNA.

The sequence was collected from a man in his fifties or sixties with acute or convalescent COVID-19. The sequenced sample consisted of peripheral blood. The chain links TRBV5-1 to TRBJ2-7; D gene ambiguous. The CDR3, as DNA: TGCGCCAGCAGCTTTGGTAGAGGCAAAACCCCCTACGAGCAGTACTTC. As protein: CASSFGRGKTPYEQYF. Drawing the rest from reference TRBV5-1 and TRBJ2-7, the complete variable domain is KAGVTQTPRYLIKTRGQQVTLSCSPISGHRSVSWYQQTPGQGLQFLFEYFSETQRNKGNFPGRFSGRQFSNSRSEMNVSTLELGDSALYLCASSFGRGKTPYEQYFGPGTRLTVT.